The present T cell receptor beta chain was sequenced within a study of shared clonotypes between healthy human individuals. Study context: A donor's plate count was three for CD4 naive and three for CD4 memory; CD8 naive had two and CD8 memory one. General observations from the study: Researchers sampled blood only, noting tissue repertoires likely differ. Between a handful of donors, naive CD4 clonotypes were shared at a level of about 5%.

Generated by immunoSEQ multiplex PCR, the TCRdb table keeps only in-frame clones and is missing some. The data hold roughly 520,000 clones, with 95% to 96% observed a single time. As regards this clone: Its target is unknown.

What was sequenced was naive CD4+ T cells sorted from blood. The subset here: CD45RA+ positively selected. The TCR comes from a woman aged 25 to 45 in good health.

CDR3 sequence reads: CASSRPGLAGGGHTGELFF. DNA of the CDR3: TGTGCCAGCAGCAGACCGGGACTAGCGGGAGGGGGCCACACCGGGGAGCTGTTTTTT. The J gene is TRBJ2-2, the V gene TRBV27; 16 bases line up with TRBD2. The germline gives CDR1 MNHEY, CDR2 SMNVEV (reference sequence). Trimming at V came to 6 bases and at J to 3 bases, leaving 10 bases not matched to a gene. The CDR3 sequence is 19 residues long.